The 7 T cell receptor beta chains listed next were all sequenced from one sample in a study of shared clonotypes between healthy human individuals (TCRdb year 2020). Receptor amplification or capture employed the immunoSEQ multiplex PCR assay. In its TCRdb copy, this immuneACCESS table keeps in-frame sequences only and misses some clones. Where compared with another copy, unresolved V genes explain less than half of these, and the others have no known cause. This sample holds over 2 million clones; around 90% were observed only once. Around 0.4% of the sample lies in the top ten. The sequenced sample was naive CD4+ T cells from PBMCs. Reading the label with the study, this specimen's cell subset or site is: CD45RA+ positively selected. The receptors were gathered from a man between 18 and 35 years old in good health. Some clones in this sample may be carry-over from other donors' samples.

Regarding this clone: Other DNA sequences from this sample encode an identical CDR3 as well. The genes are TRBV18 and TRBJ2-7; D is possibly TRBD1 (6 bases). This CDR3 contains 12 residues. V was trimmed by 3 bases and J by 5 bases, leaving 8 bases between them. Germline lookup yields CDR1 KGHSH and CDR2 LQKENI. The CDR3 DNA reads as TGTGCCAGCTCACCCCAGGGGAACGAGCAGTACTTC. Translation: CASSPQGNEQYF.

The chain is built from TRBV7-9 and TRBJ2-7, with 7 nucleotides matching TRBD1. Losses at the gene ends were 5 bases for V and 4 bases for J; bases not matched to a gene: 8. This CDR3 comprises 14 residues. Germline CDR1 reads SEHNR; CDR2 reads FQNEAQ (reference sequence). The CDR3 spells CASSPKGQAYEQYF. CDR3 DNA sequence: TGTGCCAGCAGCCCCAAAGGACAGGCGTACGAGCAGTACTTC. The full variable domain, with the rest looked up from reference TRBV7-9 and TRBJ2-7, is DTGVSQNPRHKITKRGQNVTFRCDPISEHNRLYWYRQTLGQGPEFLTYFQNEAQLEKSRLLSDRFSAERPKGSFSTLEIQRTEQGDSAMYLCASSPKGQAYEQYFGPGTRLTVT.

The V and J genes are TRBV5-1 and TRBJ1-4; D is uncertain. The CDR3 runs to 15 residues. Germline CDR1 reads SGHRS; CDR2 reads YFSETQ. Trimming pared 0 bases from V and 8 bases from J, leaving 14 bases between. The CDR3 region has the DNA TGCGCCAGCAGCTTGGCTGGGGATCGGAGGGAAAAACTGTTTTTT. The encoded protein is CASSLAGDRREKLFF.

The chain joins TRBV28 to TRBJ2-7; possibly TRBD2 for D (5 bases). CDR1 MDHEN and CDR2 SYDVKM come from the germline V gene. This CDR3 spans 15 amino acids. With 5 bases removed from V and 5 bases from J, the gap between germline ends came to 19 bases. CDR3 nucleotides: TGTGCCAGCAGTACGACTGGGGTAGCGTCGCACGAGCAGTACTTC. It codes for CASSTTGVASHEQYF.

Remarks on this clone: In the same sample, other DNA sequences code for this CDR3. The chain uses TRBV9 and TRBJ1-1; D gene uncertain. V dropped 0 bases and J dropped 0 bases, with 9 bases sitting between them. This CDR3 comprises 15 residues. The V gene's germline CDR1 is SGDLS and CDR2 YYNGEE. This CDR3 reads CASSVGPGLNTEAFF. For the CDR3, the DNA is TGTGCCAGCAGCGTAGGCCCGGGCTTGAACACTGAAGCTTTCTTT.

This chain joins TRBV7-9 and TRBJ2-1; D may match TRBD1 or TRBD2 (5 bases each). The CDR3 has 11 amino acids. V was clipped by 5 bases and J by 15 bases, with 14 bases between them. Germline CDR1 and CDR2: SEHNR and FQNEAQ (reference sequence). For the CDR3, the DNA is TGTGCCAGCAGCCTGGGACCGACGTGGTTCTTC. Translating it yields CASSLGPTWFF.

The chain links TRBV30 to TRBJ2-7; D not certain. This CDR3 spans 10 amino acids. V was shortened by 4 bases and J by 0 bases, with 1 base between the two germline ends. Germline V CDR1 and CDR2: GTSNPN, SVGIG (reference sequence). This CDR3 is CAWTSYEQYF. DNA of the CDR3: TGTGCCTGGACCTCCTACGAGCAGTACTTC. The full variable domain, with the rest looked up from reference TRBV30 and TRBJ2-7, is SQTIHQWPATLVQPVGSPLSLECTVEGTSNPNLYWYRQAAGRGLQLLFYSVGIGQISSEVPQNLSASRPQDRQFILSSKKLLLSDSGFYLCAWTSYEQYFGPGTRLTVT.